The clone carrying this T cell receptor (beta chain) was picked up a small number of times. Its antigen remains unknown. All three twin pairs grew up together with likely shared infections and vaccines. These data come from a study of identical twins' blood T cells. Study observations and caveats: Environmental influences on twin similarity could not be excluded.

TCRdb reprocessed the 5' RACE reads via MiXCR and lists one record per CDR3 protein. This table has hundreds of thousands of distinct CDR3 sequences, roughly 31% appearing once. V was clipped by 6 bases and J by 4 bases, with 16 bases between them. CDR3 size: 15 residues. Per the germline V gene, CDR1 is MNHEY and CDR2 is SVGAGI. The sequence derives from a woman aged 18 to 55 in good health. The chain couples TRBV6-5 to TRBJ2-1, with D tentatively TRBD1 (6 bases). The source material was PBMCs. The CDR3 DNA follows: TGTGCCAGCAGCTACGGACAGATCCCTTACAATGAGCAGTTCTTC. Protein product: CASSYGQIPYNEQFF.